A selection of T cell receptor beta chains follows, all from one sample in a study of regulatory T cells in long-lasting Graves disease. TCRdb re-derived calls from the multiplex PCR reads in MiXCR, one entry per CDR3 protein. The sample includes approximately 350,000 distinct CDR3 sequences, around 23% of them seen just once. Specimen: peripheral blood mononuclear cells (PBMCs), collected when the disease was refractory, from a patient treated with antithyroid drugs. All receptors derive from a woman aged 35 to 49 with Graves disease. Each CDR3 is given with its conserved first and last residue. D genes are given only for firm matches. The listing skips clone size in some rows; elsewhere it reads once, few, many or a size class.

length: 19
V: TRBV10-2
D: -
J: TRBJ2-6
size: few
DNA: TGCGCCAGCAGTGAGTCTGTAGGGACCAAGAGCTCTGGGGCCAACGTCCTGACTTTC
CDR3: CASSESVGTKSSGANVLTF

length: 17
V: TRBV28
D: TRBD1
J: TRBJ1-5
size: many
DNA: TGTGCCAGCAGTTATAGGGGGCCCACAGGAGGGAATCAGCCCCAGCATTTT
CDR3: CASSYRGPTGGNQPQHF

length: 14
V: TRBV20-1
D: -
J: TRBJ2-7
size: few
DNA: TGCAGTGCTAGGGGTAGGTTGAAATCCTACGAGCAGTACTTC
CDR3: CSARGRLKSYEQYF

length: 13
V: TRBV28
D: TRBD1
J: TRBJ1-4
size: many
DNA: TGTGCCAGCAGACAGACAGGGTTGGAAAAACTGTTTTTT
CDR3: CASRQTGLEKLFF

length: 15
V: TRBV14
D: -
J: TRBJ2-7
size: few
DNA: TGTGCCAGCAGCCAATTGGGAGGATTCTCCTACGAGCAGTACTTC
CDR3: CASSQLGGFSYEQYF

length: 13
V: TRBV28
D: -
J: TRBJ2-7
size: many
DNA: TGTGCCAGCTGTGTTGAGAGTTTGGGTGAGCAGTACTTC
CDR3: CASCVESLGEQYF

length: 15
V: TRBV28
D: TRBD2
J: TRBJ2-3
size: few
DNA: TGTGCCAGCACCCTATTAGAGACTAGCGCTGATACGCAGTATTTT
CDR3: CASTLLETSADTQYF

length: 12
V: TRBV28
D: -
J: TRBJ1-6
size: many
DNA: TGTGCCAGCAGTTTACGGTGGTCACCCCTCCACTTT
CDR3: CASSLRWSPLHF

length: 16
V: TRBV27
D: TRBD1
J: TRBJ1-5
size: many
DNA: TGTGCCAGCAGTTCCCTCGGGACAGGGGGCAATCAGCCCCAGCATTTT
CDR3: CASSSLGTGGNQPQHF

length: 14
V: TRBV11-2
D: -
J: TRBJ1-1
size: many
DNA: TGTGCCAGCAGCTCGGGACGGCTGAACACTGAAGCTTTCTTT
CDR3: CASSSGRLNTEAFF

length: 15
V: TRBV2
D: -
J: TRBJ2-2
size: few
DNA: TGTGCCAGCAGACGAGCGAGTCTGAACACCGGGGAGCTGTTTTTT
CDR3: CASRRASLNTGELFF

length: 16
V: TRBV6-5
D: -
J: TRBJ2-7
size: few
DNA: TGTGCCAGCAGTTACTCGCGTACGCGCCTGAGGTACGAGCAGTACTTC
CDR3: CASSYSRTRLRYEQYF

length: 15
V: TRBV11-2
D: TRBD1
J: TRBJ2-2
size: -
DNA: TGTGCCAGCAGCCTGACCGGGACAGGGCCCGGGGAGCTGTTTTTT
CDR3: CASSLTGTGPGELFF

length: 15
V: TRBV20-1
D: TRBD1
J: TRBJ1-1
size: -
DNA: TGCAGTCTGGACAGGGAGAGTTCGATGAACACTGAAGCTTTCTTT
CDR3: CSLDRESSMNTEAFF

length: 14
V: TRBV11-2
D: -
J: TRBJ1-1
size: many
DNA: TGTGCCAGCAGCTCCGTAGGCAGGAACACTGAAGCTTTCTTT
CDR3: CASSSVGRNTEAFF

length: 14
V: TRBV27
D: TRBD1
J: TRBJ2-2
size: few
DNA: TGTGCCAGCCGTTCCGGGACAGGCGCCGGGGAGCTGTTTTTT
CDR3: CASRSGTGAGELFF

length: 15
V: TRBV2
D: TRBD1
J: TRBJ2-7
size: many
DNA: TGTGCCAGCAGTGAATACCGACAGGGGGTGGGGGAGCAGTACTTC
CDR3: CASSEYRQGVGEQYF

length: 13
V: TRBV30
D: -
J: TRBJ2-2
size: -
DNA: TGTGCCTGGAGTGGAGATGCTCCCGGGGAGCTGTTTTTT
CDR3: CAWSGDAPGELFF

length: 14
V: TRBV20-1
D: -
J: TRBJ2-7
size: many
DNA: TGCAGTGCTAGGGGGGCTAGCGGTACCTACGAGCAGTACTTC
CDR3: CSARGASGTYEQYF

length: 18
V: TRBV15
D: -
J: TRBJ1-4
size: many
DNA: TGTGCCACCAGCAGAGAAATTTCTGGCGGAGCAACTAATGAAAAACTGTTTTTT
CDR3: CATSREISGGATNEKLFF

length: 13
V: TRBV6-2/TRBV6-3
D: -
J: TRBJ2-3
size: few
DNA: TGTGCCAGCAGTTACGGGTTCACAGATACGCAGTATTTT
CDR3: CASSYGFTDTQYF

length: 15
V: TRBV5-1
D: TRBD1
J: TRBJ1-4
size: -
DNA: TGCGCCAGCAGCTTGGTAACAGGGGTAAATGAAAAACTGTTTTTT
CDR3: CASSLVTGVNEKLFF

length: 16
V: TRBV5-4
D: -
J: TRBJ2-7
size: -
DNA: TGTGCCAGCAGCTTGGGCCCCCGGGGCTCAACCTACGAGCAGTACTTC
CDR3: CASSLGPRGSTYEQYF

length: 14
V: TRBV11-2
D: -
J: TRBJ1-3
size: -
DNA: TGTGCCAGCAGCTTGGGACATCCTGGAAACACCATATATTTT
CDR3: CASSLGHPGNTIYF

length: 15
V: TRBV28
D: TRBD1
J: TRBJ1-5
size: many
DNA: TGTGCCAGCAGTCCGACAGGGATGTTGGATCAGCCCCAGCATTTT
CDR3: CASSPTGMLDQPQHF

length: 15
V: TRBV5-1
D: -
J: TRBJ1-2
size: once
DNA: TGCGCCAGCAGCTTGGAGCCCGGGGGTAACTATGGCTACACCTTC
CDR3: CASSLEPGGNYGYTF

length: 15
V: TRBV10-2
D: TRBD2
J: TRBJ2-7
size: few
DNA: TGCGCCAGCAGTGAGTCAGGTCTAGCGGCCTACGAGCAGTACTTC
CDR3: CASSESGLAAYEQYF

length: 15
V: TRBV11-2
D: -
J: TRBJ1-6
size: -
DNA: TGTGCCAGCAGCCCCTTGGAGGGAAAAATTTCACCCCTCCACTTT
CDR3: CASSPLEGKISPLHF

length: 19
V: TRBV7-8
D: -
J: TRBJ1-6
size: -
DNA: TGTGCCAGCAGCCCTTTTGTGGGGACCCCGAGCTCCTATAATTCACCCCTCCACTTT
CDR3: CASSPFVGTPSSYNSPLHF

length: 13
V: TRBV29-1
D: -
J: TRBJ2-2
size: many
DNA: TGCAGCGTCGTGGCTGGGAACACCGGGGAGCTGTTTTTT
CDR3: CSVVAGNTGELFF

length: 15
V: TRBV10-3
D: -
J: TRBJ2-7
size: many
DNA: TGTGCCATCAGTGGGTCTGGTTGGGGGGAAGGTGAGCAGTACTTC
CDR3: CAISGSGWGEGEQYF

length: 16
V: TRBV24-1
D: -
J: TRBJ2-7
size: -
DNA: TGTGCCACCAGTGACTCCACCCGTGACACTTCCTACGAGCAGTACTTC
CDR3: CATSDSTRDTSYEQYF

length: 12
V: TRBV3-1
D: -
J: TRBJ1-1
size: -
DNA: TGTGCCAGCAGCGACTACCGGGCTGAAGCTTTCTTT
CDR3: CASSDYRAEAFF

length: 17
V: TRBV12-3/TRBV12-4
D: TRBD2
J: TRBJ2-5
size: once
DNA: TGTGCCAGCAGGCCCGTCGGACTAGCGGGAGGCCAAGAGACCCAGTACTTC
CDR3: CASRPVGLAGGQETQYF

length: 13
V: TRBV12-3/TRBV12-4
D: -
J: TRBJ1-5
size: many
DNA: TGTGCCAGTAGGGACGTTAGCAATCAGCCCCAGCATTTT
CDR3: CASRDVSNQPQHF

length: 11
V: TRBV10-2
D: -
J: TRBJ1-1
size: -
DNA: TGCGCCAGCATAGGGGGAACTGAAGCTTTCTTT
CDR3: CASIGGTEAFF

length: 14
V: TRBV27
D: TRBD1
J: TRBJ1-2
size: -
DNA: TGTGCCAGCAGTTTCGACAGGGGTTCCTATGGCTACACCTTC
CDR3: CASSFDRGSYGYTF

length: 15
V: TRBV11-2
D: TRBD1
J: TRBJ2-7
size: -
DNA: TGTGCCAGCAGCCCTGGGACAGGTTATTCCTACGAGCAGTACTTC
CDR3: CASSPGTGYSYEQYF

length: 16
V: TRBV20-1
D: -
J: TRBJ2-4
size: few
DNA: TGCAGTGCTAGACCGGTTACCTACGGAGCCAAAAACATTCAGTACTTC
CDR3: CSARPVTYGAKNIQYF

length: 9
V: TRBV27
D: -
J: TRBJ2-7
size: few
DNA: TGTGCCAACCAGCGGGAGCAGTACTTC
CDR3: CANQREQYF

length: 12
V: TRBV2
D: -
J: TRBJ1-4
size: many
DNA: TGTGCCAGCAGTGGGACGAAGGAAAAACTGTTTTTT
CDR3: CASSGTKEKLFF

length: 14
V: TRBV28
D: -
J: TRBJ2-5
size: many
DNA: TGTGCCAGCAGTTTATCCCGTTTATGGGAGACCCAGTACTTC
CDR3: CASSLSRLWETQYF

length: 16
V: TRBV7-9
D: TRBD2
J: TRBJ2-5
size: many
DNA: TGTGCCAGCAGCTTAATGACTAGCGGGCGTCAAGAGACCCAGTACTTC
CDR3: CASSLMTSGRQETQYF

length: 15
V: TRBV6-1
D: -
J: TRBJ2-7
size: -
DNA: TGTGCCAGCAGTCAATCGGGGGTTACCTCCTACGAGCAGTACTTC
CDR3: CASSQSGVTSYEQYF

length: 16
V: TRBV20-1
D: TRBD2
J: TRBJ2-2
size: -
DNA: TGCAGTGCTAGAGACGTAGCCCGGGAGGTCACCGGGGAGCTGTTTTTT
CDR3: CSARDVAREVTGELFF

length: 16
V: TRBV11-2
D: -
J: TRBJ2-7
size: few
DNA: TGTGCCAGCAGCTTAGAGGCAGCCTACCCCTCCTACGAGCAGTACTTC
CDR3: CASSLEAAYPSYEQYF

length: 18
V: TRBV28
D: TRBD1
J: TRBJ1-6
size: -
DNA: TGTGCCAGCAGACGGGACAGACTCCGAGGCCAATATAATTCACCCCTCCACTTT
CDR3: CASRRDRLRGQYNSPLHF

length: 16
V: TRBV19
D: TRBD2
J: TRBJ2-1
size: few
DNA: TGTGCCAGTAGTATATTGGCGGGAGTCTCCTACAATGAGCAGTTCTTC
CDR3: CASSILAGVSYNEQFF

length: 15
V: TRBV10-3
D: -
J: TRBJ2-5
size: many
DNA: TGTGCCATCAGTGAGTCATCGGCAGGGTGGGAGACCCAGTACTTC
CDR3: CAISESSAGWETQYF

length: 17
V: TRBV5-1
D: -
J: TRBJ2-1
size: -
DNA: TGCGCCAGCGGCAACGGAGGGGGGGCGCGGTCCTACAATGAGCAGTTCTTC
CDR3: CASGNGGGARSYNEQFF

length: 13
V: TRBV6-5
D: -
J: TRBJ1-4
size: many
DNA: TGTGCCAGCAGTTACGGCCACGGGGAAAAACTGTTTTTT
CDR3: CASSYGHGEKLFF

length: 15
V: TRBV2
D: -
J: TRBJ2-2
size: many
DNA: TGTGCCAGCACCGAGGGGCCAGACAAAACCGGGGAGCTGTTTTTT
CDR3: CASTEGPDKTGELFF

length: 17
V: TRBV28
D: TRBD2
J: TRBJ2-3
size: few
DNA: TGTGCCAGCAGTTTGCCAGGACTAGCGGGAAGCACAGATACGCAGTATTTT
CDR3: CASSLPGLAGSTDTQYF

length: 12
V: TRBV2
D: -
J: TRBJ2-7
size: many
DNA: TGTGCCAGCAAAGGGTCTTACTACGAGCAGTACTTC
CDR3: CASKGSYYEQYF

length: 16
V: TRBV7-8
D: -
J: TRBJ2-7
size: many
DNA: TGTGCCAGCAGCTTAGTCGTTTCGGGGCTTGCCTACGAGCAGTACTTC
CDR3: CASSLVVSGLAYEQYF

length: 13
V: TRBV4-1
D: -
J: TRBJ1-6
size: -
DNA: TGCGCCAGCAGCCAACGATTCCTCGAGGCCCTCCACTTT
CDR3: CASSQRFLEALHF

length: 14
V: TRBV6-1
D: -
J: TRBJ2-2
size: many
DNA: TGTGCCAGCAGTGCCGCCCCGAACACCGGGGAGCTGTTTTTT
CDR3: CASSAAPNTGELFF

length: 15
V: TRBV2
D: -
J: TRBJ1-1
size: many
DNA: TGTGCCAGCAGTGCTTTCAGGGGCGTACGGACTGAAGCTTTCTTT
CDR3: CASSAFRGVRTEAFF

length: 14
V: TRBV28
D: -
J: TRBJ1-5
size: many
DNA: TGTGCCAGCACCCTGGGGCAGGGATATCAGCCCCAGCATTTT
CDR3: CASTLGQGYQPQHF